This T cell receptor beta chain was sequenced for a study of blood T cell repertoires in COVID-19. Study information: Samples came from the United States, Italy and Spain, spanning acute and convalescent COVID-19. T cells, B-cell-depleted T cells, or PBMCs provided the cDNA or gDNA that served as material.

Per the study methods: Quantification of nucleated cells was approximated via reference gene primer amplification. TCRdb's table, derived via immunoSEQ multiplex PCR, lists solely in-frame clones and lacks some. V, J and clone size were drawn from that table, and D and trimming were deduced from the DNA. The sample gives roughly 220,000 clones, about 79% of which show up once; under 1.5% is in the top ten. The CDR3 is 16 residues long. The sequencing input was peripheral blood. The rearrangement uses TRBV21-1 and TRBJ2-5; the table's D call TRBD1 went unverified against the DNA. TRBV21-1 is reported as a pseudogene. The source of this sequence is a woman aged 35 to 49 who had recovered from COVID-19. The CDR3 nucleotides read TGTGCCAGCAGCCCCGGGACAGGGGGCGCGGAAGAGACCCAGTACTTC. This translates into CASSPGTGGAEETQYF.